This T cell receptor beta chain was sequenced during a study of blood T cell repertoires in COVID-19. The wider study: The study drew acute and convalescent COVID-19 samples from the United States, Italy and Spain.

TCRdb's copy holds only in-frame clones and misses some; the assay was immunoSEQ multiplex PCR. The data show approximately 230,000 clones, approximately 79% seen once. The CDR3 totals 16 residues. V lost 4 bases, J lost 4 bases, and 7 bases stayed unmatched. Looked up from germline, CDR1 is SGHRS and CDR2 is YFSETQ. The V call is TRBV5-1, the J call TRBJ2-2; 10 nucleotides align to TRBD1. Sequencing input: peripheral blood. The sequence was obtained from a woman aged 35 to 49 with active or convalescent COVID-19. CDR3 bases: TGCGCCAGCAGCCGGGACAGGGGAGCGGGCACCGGGGAGCTGTTTTTT. Its translation: CASSRDRGAGTGELFF.